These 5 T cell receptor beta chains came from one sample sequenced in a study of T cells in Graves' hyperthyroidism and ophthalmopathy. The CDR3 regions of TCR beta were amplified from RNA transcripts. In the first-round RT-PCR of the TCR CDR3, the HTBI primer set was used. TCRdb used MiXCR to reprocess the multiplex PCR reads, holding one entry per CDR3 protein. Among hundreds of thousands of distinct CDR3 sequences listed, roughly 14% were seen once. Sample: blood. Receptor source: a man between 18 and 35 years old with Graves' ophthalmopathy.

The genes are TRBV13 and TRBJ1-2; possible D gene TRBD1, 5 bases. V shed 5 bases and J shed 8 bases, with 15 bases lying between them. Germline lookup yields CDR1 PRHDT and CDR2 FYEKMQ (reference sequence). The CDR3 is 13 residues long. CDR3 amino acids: CASSRGNLWGYTF. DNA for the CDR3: TGTGCCAGCAGCCGGGGGAACCTTTGGGGCTACACCTTC.

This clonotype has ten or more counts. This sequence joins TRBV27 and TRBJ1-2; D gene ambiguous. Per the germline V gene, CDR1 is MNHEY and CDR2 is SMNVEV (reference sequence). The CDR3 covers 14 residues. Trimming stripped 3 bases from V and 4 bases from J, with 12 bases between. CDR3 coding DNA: TGTGCCAGCAGTTTGTCCAGGTTCTCCTATGGCTACACCTTC. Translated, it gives CASSLSRFSYGYTF.

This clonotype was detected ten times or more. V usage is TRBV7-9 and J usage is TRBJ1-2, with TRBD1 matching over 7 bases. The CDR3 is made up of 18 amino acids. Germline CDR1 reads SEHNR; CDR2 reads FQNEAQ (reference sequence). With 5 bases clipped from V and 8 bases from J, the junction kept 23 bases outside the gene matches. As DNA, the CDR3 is TGTGCCAGCAGCCCGTCACTGGGACCGGGACAGCGACTTTCGGGCTACACCTTC. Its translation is CASSPSLGPGQRLSGYTF.

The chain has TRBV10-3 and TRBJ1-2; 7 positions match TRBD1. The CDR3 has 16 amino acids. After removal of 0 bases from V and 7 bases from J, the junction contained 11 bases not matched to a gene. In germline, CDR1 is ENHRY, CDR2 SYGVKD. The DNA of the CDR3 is TGTGCCATCAGTGAGTCCGGACAGGCGCTACGACCTGGCTACACCTTC. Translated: CAISESGQALRPGYTF.

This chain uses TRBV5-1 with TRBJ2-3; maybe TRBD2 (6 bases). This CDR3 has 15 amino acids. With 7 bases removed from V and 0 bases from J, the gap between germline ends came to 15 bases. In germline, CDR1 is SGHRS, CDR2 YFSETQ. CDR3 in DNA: TGCGCCAGCTTCCGGAGGGGCGCTAGCACAGATACGCAGTATTTT. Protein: CASFRRGASTDTQYF.